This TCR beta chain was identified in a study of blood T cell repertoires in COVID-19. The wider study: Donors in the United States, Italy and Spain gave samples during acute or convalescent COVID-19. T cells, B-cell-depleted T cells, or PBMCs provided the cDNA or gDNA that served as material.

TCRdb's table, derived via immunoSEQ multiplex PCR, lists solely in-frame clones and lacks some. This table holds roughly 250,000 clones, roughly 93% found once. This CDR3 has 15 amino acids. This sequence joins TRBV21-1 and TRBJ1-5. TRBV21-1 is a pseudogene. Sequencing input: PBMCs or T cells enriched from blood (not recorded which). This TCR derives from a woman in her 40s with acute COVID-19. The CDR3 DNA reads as TGTGCCAGCAGGGATACAGACTATAGCAATCAGCCCCAGCATTTT. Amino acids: CASRDTDYSNQPQHF.